Reported below is one T cell receptor beta chain. The antigen is unknown. The CDR3 extends over 14 amino acids. Germline V gene lookup returns CDR1 SGHAT and CDR2 FQNNGV. Trimming shortened V by 7 bases and J by 5 bases, and 14 bases separated the two germline ends. In making TCR beta libraries, quantitative 5'-RACE with molecular barcodes was used. TCRdb fed the 5' RACE reads into MiXCR, producing one record per CDR3 protein. The data hold 240,000 or so distinct CDR3 sequences, with approximately 11% observed a single time. The sample originates from a study of CD8 T cells in ankylosing spondylitis. Broader study findings: Within ankylosing spondylitis blood, a TCR beta motif made up of under 10 highly homologous variants appeared to be characteristic. Clones linked to disease were reported to show significant enrichment in matched ankylosing spondylitis synovial fluid. Several of the motif variants were reported before in synovial fluid and blood from reactive arthritis.

The sequence came from a male donor with ankylosing spondylitis or in good health (not recorded which). The rearrangement links TRBV11-2 to TRBJ1-4; D gene uncertain. The sequenced material came from blood, either unsorted or a sorted T cell fraction (not recorded which). The CDR3 sequence is CASNQDGPNEKLFF. In nucleotides, the CDR3 is TGTGCCAGCAACCAAGACGGACCAAATGAAAAACTGTTTTTT.